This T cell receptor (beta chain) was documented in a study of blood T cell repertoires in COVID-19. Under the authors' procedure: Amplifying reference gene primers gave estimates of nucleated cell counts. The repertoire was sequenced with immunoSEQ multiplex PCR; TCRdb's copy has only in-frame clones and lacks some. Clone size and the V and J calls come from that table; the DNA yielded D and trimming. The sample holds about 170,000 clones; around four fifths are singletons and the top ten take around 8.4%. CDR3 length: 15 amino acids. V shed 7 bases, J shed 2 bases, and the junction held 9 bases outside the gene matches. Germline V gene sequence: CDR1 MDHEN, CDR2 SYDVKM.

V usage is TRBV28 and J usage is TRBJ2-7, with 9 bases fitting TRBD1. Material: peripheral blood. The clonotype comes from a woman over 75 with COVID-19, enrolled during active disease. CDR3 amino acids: CASKTGQGGAYEQYF. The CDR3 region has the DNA TGTGCCAGCAAAACGGGACAGGGTGGGGCCTACGAGCAGTACTTC.